Following are 11 T cell receptor beta chains from one sample sequenced in a study of cytomegalovirus exposure and HLA in healthy donors (dated by TCRdb to about 2017). Libraries were prepared through the immunoSEQ multiplex PCR assay. For the multiplex PCR, a mixture combining 60 forward primers for TCR Vbeta segments and 13 reverse primers for TCR Jbeta segments was used. Drawn from immuneACCESS, this table holds only the in-frame rearrangements with V and J called that TCRdb kept. Clones are partly lost; checked studies trace under half to an unresolved V gene and leave the rest unexplained. In this sample the table shows about 76,000 clones, over 60% of which occur a single time. Roughly 16% of the sample is in the top ten clones. Sequencing was performed on PBMCs. Source of these receptors: a woman aged 40-49 years in good health and CMV-seropositive.

The CDR3 here is CASSSQGALNTEAFF. The CDR3, as DNA: TGTGCCAGCAGCTCCCAGGGGGCCCTGAACACTGAAGCTTTCTTT. The chain combines TRBV7-9 with TRBJ1-1; 8 nucleotides agree with TRBD1. Germline CDR1 SEHNR, CDR2 FQNEAQ (reference sequence). The CDR3 length is 15 residues. V was pared by 4 bases and J by 0 bases, with 4 bases of the junction left unmatched.

This sequence joins TRBV19 and TRBJ2-2; 8 bases map to TRBD1. Looked up from germline, CDR1 is LNHDA and CDR2 is SQIVND (reference sequence). V dropped 3 bases and J dropped 0; count of bases not matched to a gene: 6. There are 17 residues in the CDR3. CDR3 coding DNA: TGTGCCAGTAGTATTAGGGGACAGGCTACGAACACCGGGGAGCTGTTTTTT. This gives the protein CASSIRGQATNTGELFF.

This clone was counted a single time. DNA for the CDR3: TGCGCCAGCCGCCCGATGGGGGGATTAGATACGCAGTATTTT. Its protein product is CASRPMGGLDTQYF. The chain employs TRBV5-1 and TRBJ2-3, with TRBD2 as a possible D gene (6 bases). V lost 7 bases and J 5 bases, leaving 17 bases between the germline ends. The CDR3 is 14 amino acids. Germline assignment: CDR1 SGHRS and CDR2 YFSETQ.

This clone has a single count. This sequence joins TRBV5-6 and TRBJ1-1; a weak D match, TRBD1 (6 bases). Trimming left V 4 bases short and J 2 bases short, with 12 bases between. CDR1 and CDR2 from the germline V gene are SGHDT and YYEEEE. The CDR3 sequence is 14 residues long. The CDR3 DNA reads TGTGCCAGCAGCAGAGGGACACCCAACACTGAAGCTTTCTTT. Translating gives CASSRGTPNTEAFF. The whole variable domain, remainder taken from reference TRBV5-6 and TRBJ1-1, is DAGVTQSPTHLIKTRGQQVTLRCSPKSGHDTVSWYQQALGQGPQFIFQYYEEEERQRGNFPDRFSGHQFPNYSSELNVNALLLGDSALYLCASSRGTPNTEAFFGQGTRLTVV.

The table lists this clone with a count of one. This chain joins TRBV6-5 and TRBJ2-3; the D gene is possibly TRBD2 (6 bases). CDR1 MNHEY and CDR2 SVGAGI come from the germline V gene. This CDR3 has 14 amino acids. V lost 4 bases and J 2 bases, leaving 10 bases between the germline ends. CDR3 sequence reads: CASSWAGNTDTQYF. CDR3 nucleotides: TGTGCCAGCAGTTGGGCGGGAAACACAGATACGCAGTATTTT.

The V and J genes are TRBV4-3 and TRBJ1-4, with D maybe TRBD1 (6 bases). The CDR3 length is 15 residues. In germline, CDR1 is LGHNA, CDR2 YSLEER. Trimming took 3 bases from V and 5 from J, leaving 13 bases between them. CDR3 sequence (DNA): TGCGCCAGCAGCCAGGCACAGGGCCGAAATGAAAAACTGTTTTTT. Its protein product is CASSQAQGRNEKLFF.

The chain has TRBV5-1 and TRBJ2-5; 9 bases agree with TRBD1. The J segment lost 5 bases and the V segment lost 4 bases, leaving 9 bases of the junction unmatched. The CDR3 runs 15 residues. The germline V gene has CDR1 SGHRS and CDR2 YFSETQ. The CDR3 DNA follows: TGCGCCAGCAGCGACCCTACAGGGGGCCTTGAGACCCAGTACTTC. Its protein is CASSDPTGGLETQYF.

The rearrangement links TRBV6-5 to TRBJ2-7; a weak D match, TRBD1 (6 bases). CDR1 is MNHEY and CDR2 is SVGAGI in the germline V gene. This CDR3 comprises 13 residues. V lost 0 bases, J lost 4 bases, and 7 bases lay in between. The CDR3 sequence is CASSYSRGYEQYF. The CDR3 region has the DNA TGTGCCAGCAGTTACTCGAGGGGGTACGAGCAGTACTTC.

The V call is TRBV15, the J call TRBJ2-1; D may be TRBD1 (6 bases). The germline V and J ends were trimmed by 0 bases and 8 bases, with 26 bases remaining between them. CDR1 is LNHNV, CDR2 YYDKDF, per germline (reference sequence). This CDR3 has 19 residues. CDR3 region: CATSRDPWTDQRPFDEQFF. CDR3 sequence (DNA): TGTGCCACCAGCAGAGATCCCTGGACAGACCAACGGCCGTTTGATGAGCAGTTCTTC.

The chain employs TRBV9 and TRBJ2-1, with TRBD2 identical over 13 bases. CDR3 length: 17 residues. The J segment lost 0 bases and the V segment lost 2 bases, leaving 2 bases of the junction unmatched. Germline V gene data show CDR1 as SGDLS and CDR2 as YYNGEE. The CDR3 sequence: CASSVRTSGSSYNEQFF. The CDR3 nucleotides are TGTGCCAGCAGCGTCAGGACTAGCGGGAGCTCCTACAATGAGCAGTTCTTC.

The chain has TRBV19 and TRBJ1-1; D is uncertain. CDR3 length equals 14 residues. V gave up 1 base and J gave up 1 base, with 7 bases separating them. Looked up from germline, CDR1 is LNHDA and CDR2 is SQIVND (reference sequence). CDR3 sequence: CASSIGRPNTEAFF. In DNA, the CDR3 is TGTGCCAGTAGTATAGGGAGGCCGAACACTGAAGCTTTCTTT.